Below, 26 T cell receptor beta chains from the same sample are listed, as sequenced in a study of glioma-infiltrating T cells (dated by TCRdb to the mid-2010s). The listed sequencing device is Illumina MiSeq. The iRepertoire nested amplicon-rescue multiplex PCR (arm-PCR) platform was used to amplify TCR alpha and beta CDR3 regions from RNA. In TCRdb, the public reads were trimmed at Q25 with fastp and aligned with MiXCR, with productive beta chains retained. When rows share a CDR3 protein, they turn into one entry using the most common DNA and genes. This sample holds 100,000 to 150,000 distinct CDR3 sequences; around 25% were observed only once. 27% of the sample belongs to the ten largest clones. Sequenced input: glioma tissue, nonneoplastic brain tissue, or PBMCs (not recorded which). These TCRs come from a human donor with low-grade glioma or glioblastoma, undergoing nonglioma brain surgery, or in good health (not recorded which).

The J gene is TRBJ1-2, the V gene TRBV10-3; 9 bases are shared with TRBD1. Germline trimming cut 3 bases from V and 2 bases from J; bases unmatched to any gene: 4. This CDR3 region has 15 residues. The germline V gene encodes CDR1 ENHRY and CDR2 SYGVKD. The CDR3 nucleotides read TGTGCCATCAGTGACCGGGACAGGGCAAACTATGGCTACACCTTC. This encodes CAISDRDRANYGYTF.

Comment on this clonotype: With a much larger clone just one base away, this may be a read error. This chain connects TRBV28 to TRBJ2-3, with unresolved D. Between the trimmed V and J ends, which lost 10 bases and 0 bases, there was a span of 8 bases. The germline V gene has CDR1 MDHEN and CDR2 SYDVKM. The CDR3 sequence is 12 residues long. In DNA form, the CDR3 reads TGTGCCACCCATCGCAGCACAGATACGCAGTATTTT. The encoded protein is CATHRSTDTQYF.

The chain recombines TRBV10-1 with TRBJ1-1; the D gene is possibly TRBD1 (6 bases). Germline lookup yields CDR1 WNHNN and CDR2 SYGVQD (reference sequence). Trimming cost V 3 bases and J 0 bases, with 8 bases left between them. The CDR3 sequence is 14 residues long. Written as DNA, the CDR3 is TGCGCCAGCAGTGACCCAGGGGTGAACACTGAAGCTTTCTTT. It translates to CASSDPGVNTEAFF.

This clonotype was seen a few times. The rearrangement uses TRBV19 and TRBJ2-3; perhaps D is TRBD1 or TRBD2 (5 bases each). V was trimmed by 5 bases and J by 4 bases, leaving 25 bases between them. The CDR3 contains 18 residues. Germline values: CDR1 LNHDA, CDR2 SQIVND (reference sequence). The CDR3 sequence: CASSLPLGERRSPDTQYF. The CDR3 coding sequence is TGTGCCAGTAGTCTCCCTTTGGGGGAACGGAGAAGCCCAGATACGCAGTATTTT.

This clonotype was seen more than once but under ten times. The genes are TRBV5-6 and TRBJ2-1; 9 nucleotides align to TRBD1. Per germline, CDR1 SGHDT and CDR2 YYEEEE. The ends lost 0 bases at V and 7 bases at J; junction bases unmatched: 5. The CDR3 consists of 15 residues. Written as DNA, the CDR3 is TGTGCCAGCAGCTTGGCCGGGGGACAGGGAAATGAGCAGTTCTTC. Its translation is CASSLAGGQGNEQFF.

This clonotype was detected many times. CDR3 DNA: TGTGCCAGCAGTGCCCACCCCAGGGGGGATACGCAGTATTTT. This codes for CASSAHPRGDTQYF. V and J are TRBV27 and TRBJ2-3; 7 nucleotides line up with TRBD1. The CDR3 spans 14 residues. Germline V gene sequence: CDR1 MNHEY, CDR2 SMNVEV (reference sequence). Losses at the gene ends were 5 bases for V and 6 bases for J; bases not matched to a gene: 8.

The chain uses TRBV7-8 and TRBJ1-4, with D unresolved. Between the trimmed V and J ends, which lost 4 bases and 5 bases, there was a span of 17 bases. CDR3 length equals 16 residues. Germline V lookup: CDR1 SGHVS, CDR2 FQNEAQ. The CDR3 coding sequence is TGTGCCAGCAGCTCCCTACCGCCCGACACCAATGAAAAACTGTTTTTT. This codes for CASSSLPPDTNEKLFF.

Relative to its sample, this clonotype is medium-sized (0.01 to 0.1%). V gene TRBV12-3 or TRBV12-4 combines with J gene TRBJ1-1; D remains ambiguous. V was trimmed by 1 base and J by 10 bases, leaving 16 bases between them. The CDR3 is 14 amino acids. The CDR3 DNA follows: TGTGCCAGCAGTTTAGTTGGAACGGTGGGAGTAGCTTTCTTT. Protein sequence: CASSLVGTVGVAFF.

Worth noting for this clonotype: A much bigger clone sits one base away, suggesting this may be a read error. The chain combines TRBV2 with TRBJ2-1, with 11 positions matching TRBD2. In germline, CDR1 is SNHLY, CDR2 FYNNEI. CDR3 size: 14 residues. Here the CDR3 reads CVSRGLAVYNEQFF. CDR3 sequence (DNA): TGTGTCAGCAGGGGACTAGCGGTTTACAATGAGCAGTTCTTC.

This clonotype was found a few times. This chain uses TRBV20-1 with TRBJ2-2; 13 positions agree with TRBD2. Germline CDR1 reads DFQATT; CDR2 reads SNEGSKA (reference sequence). The V gene end was trimmed by 6 bases and the J gene end by 6 bases; junction bases not matched to a gene: 4. CDR3 length equals 14 residues. CDR3 in amino acids: CSAMTSGGPGELFF. The CDR3 DNA reads TGCAGTGCCATGACTAGCGGGGGGCCCGGGGAGCTGTTTTTT.

The chain couples TRBV2 to TRBJ1-5, with a weak D call TRBD1 (6 bases). Trimming removed 8 bases at V and 4 bases at J, with 12 bases between. Germline V gene data show CDR1 as SNHLY and CDR2 as FYNNEI. CDR3 length: 13 amino acids. CDR3 region: CASRKQGNQPQHF. CDR3 coding DNA: TGTGCCAGCCGAAAACAGGGTAATCAGCCCCAGCATTTT. The full variable domain, with the rest looked up from reference TRBV2 and TRBJ1-5, is EPEVTQTPSHQVTQMGQEVILRCVPISNHLYFYWYRQILGQKVEFLVSFYNNEISEKSEIFDDQFSVERPDGSNFTLKIRSTKLEDSAMYFCASRKQGNQPQHFGDGTRLSIL.

The chain recombines TRBV24-1 with TRBJ1-5; D gene unclear. Germline V CDR1 and CDR2: KGHDR, SFDVKD. The CDR3 is made up of 14 amino acids. Trimming pared 4 bases from V and 2 bases from J, leaving 8 bases between. CDR3 sequence (DNA): TGTGCCACCAGTGAACCCAAAGGCAATCAGCCCCAGCATTTT. This sequence encodes CATSEPKGNQPQHF.

The table lists this clonotype with a few counts. V and J are TRBV3-1 and TRBJ2-1, with TRBD2 matching over 14 bases. CDR3 length: 15 residues. V dropped 3 bases and J dropped 10; count of bases not matched to a gene: 5. Germline assignment: CDR1 LGHDT and CDR2 YNNKEL (reference sequence). The CDR3 DNA reads as TGTGCCAGCAGCCAGGCCGGACTAGCGGGGGGCGAGCAGTTCTTC. Its translation is CASSQAGLAGGEQFF.

Comment on this clonotype: A single base separates this from a much larger clone, so it may be a read error. The CDR3 reads CDSIGVHNSPLHF. Here the CDR3 DNA reads TGCGACAGCATCGGGGTCCATAATTCACCCCTCCACTTT. The V gene is TRBV5-1, the J gene TRBJ1-6; D not certain. The CDR3 has 13 residues. Germline lookup yields CDR1 SGHRS and CDR2 YFSETQ.

The J gene is TRBJ1-6, the V gene TRBV7-9; D is ambiguous. Trimming left V 8 bases short and J 7 bases short, with 24 bases between. Germline V lookup: CDR1 SEHNR, CDR2 FQNEAQ (reference sequence). CDR3 size: 17 residues. The CDR3 sequence: CASGPGMVGSSNSPLHF. The CDR3 DNA is TGTGCCAGCGGACCAGGCATGGTTGGCAGCTCAAATTCACCCCTCCACTTT.

The table lists this clonotype with a few counts. This chain uses TRBV4-1 with TRBJ2-1, with TRBD2 matching over 8 bases. V was pared by 4 bases and J by 2 bases, with 7 bases of the junction left unmatched. The CDR3 length is 16 residues. The germline V gene has CDR1 MGHRA and CDR2 YSYEKL. The CDR3 loop reads CASSPGGGRTYNEQFF. The CDR3 nucleotides read TGCGCCAGCAGCCCCGGGGGGGGCAGGACCTACAATGAGCAGTTCTTC.

This clonotype appeared many times. V gene TRBV6-1 combines with J gene TRBJ2-3; the match to TRBD1 covers 8 bases. The junction had 3 bases not matched to a gene; V was cut back by 10 bases and J by 0 bases. Germline CDR1 and CDR2: MNHNS and SASEGT. This CDR3 contains 13 residues. In DNA form, the CDR3 reads TGTGCCACCGGACAGGGTAGCACAGATACGCAGTATTTT. This sequence encodes CATGQGSTDTQYF.

The chain has TRBV20-1 and TRBJ2-2; tentative D call: TRBD1 (6 bases). CDR1 is DFQATT, CDR2 SNEGSKA, per germline (reference sequence). CDR3 length: 16 amino acids. V lost 0 bases to trimming and J lost 3 bases, with 14 bases between them. The CDR3 loop reads CSARDPRGKDTGELFF. The CDR3 DNA follows: TGCAGTGCTAGAGATCCCAGGGGAAAAGACACCGGGGAGCTGTTTTTT.

The gene calls are TRBV24-1 and TRBJ1-2; D is possibly TRBD1 (6 bases). Germline V gene sequence: CDR1 KGHDR, CDR2 SFDVKD. The length of the CDR3 is 16 residues. With 2 bases removed from V and 6 bases from J, the gap between germline ends came to 18 bases. The CDR3 nucleotides read TGTGCCACCAGTGATTCAGCGGTCCGGGACAAACATGGCTACACCTTC. Translation: CATSDSAVRDKHGYTF.

In regard to this clonotype: A single base separates this from a much larger clone, so it may be a read error. The J gene is TRBJ2-5, the V gene TRBV20-1, with D tentatively TRBD2 (5 bases). CDR1 DFQATT and CDR2 SNEGSKA come from the germline V gene (reference sequence). This CDR3 is 13 amino acids long. For the CDR3, the DNA is TGCATTGCTTTGATGCTAGCTGGCGAGACCCAGTACTTC. Protein product: CIALMLAGETQYF.

This clonotype was detected once. This sequence joins TRBV15 and TRBJ2-3; D tentatively reads TRBD1 or TRBD2 (6 bases each). V lost 3 bases to trimming and J lost 2 bases, with 24 bases between them. Germline loops: CDR1 LNHNV, CDR2 YYDKDF (reference sequence). This CDR3 comprises 19 residues. CDR3 residues: CATSSSIGGLLRDTDTQYF. The CDR3 DNA follows: TGTGCCACCAGCAGTTCTATTGGGGGGCTCTTACGAGACACAGATACGCAGTATTTT.

The chain joins TRBV19 to TRBJ1-2; D is unclear. Trimming took 1 base from V and 10 from J, leaving 16 bases between them. The CDR3 runs 14 residues. CDR1 LNHDA and CDR2 SQIVND come from the germline V gene (reference sequence). The CDR3 protein is CASSIVDGLSDYTF. The CDR3 DNA reads as TGTGCCAGTAGTATAGTGGACGGACTTTCTGACTACACCTTC.

This chain joins TRBV20-1 and TRBJ2-1; D unclear. Germline CDR1 DFQATT, CDR2 SNEGSKA (reference sequence). The CDR3 consists of 13 residues. The V gene lost 3 bases and the J gene lost 5 bases, with 11 bases spanning the gap. DNA for the CDR3: TGCAGTGCTAGTAAATCCGTGCACAATGAGCAGTTCTTC. It translates to CSASKSVHNEQFF.

This clonotype turned up a few times. V and J are TRBV4-2 and TRBJ2-5; possible D gene TRBD1, 6 bases. CDR1 and CDR2 (germline): LGHNA, YNFKEQ. Trimming took off 1 base at V and 2 bases at J, with 17 bases between the two ends. The CDR3 runs 17 residues. CDR3 DNA: TGTGCCAGCAGCCAAGGCCGCATGGCCCAGGGGCAAGAGACCCAGTACTTC. This encodes CASSQGRMAQGQETQYF.

The V and J genes are TRBV10-1 and TRBJ2-7; the D call may be TRBD1 or TRBD2 (5 bases each). Germline V gene data show CDR1 as WNHNN and CDR2 as SYGVQD (reference sequence). Trimming cost V 0 bases and J 11 bases, with 14 bases left between them. This CDR3 has 13 residues. The CDR3 here is CASSESIRGSKYV. Written as DNA, the CDR3 is TGCGCCAGCAGTGAGTCGATCCGGGGCTCAAAGTACGTC.

This clonotype has only one observation. One end of the junction does not line up with germline, which may come from a read error. The chain links TRBV7-2 to TRBJ1-1, with a weak D call TRBD1 (5 bases). The CDR3 extends over 15 amino acids. Germline values: CDR1 SGHTA, CDR2 FQGNSA. The CDR3 is CAISPRDGTSTEAFF. For the CDR3, the DNA is TGTGCCATCAGCCCTCGGGACGGAACTTCGACTGAAGCTTTCTTT.